The 24 T cell receptor beta chains in this list originate from one sample, sequenced in a study of chemoradiotherapy in HPV16-positive cancers. Assay used: immunoSEQ multiplex PCR; TCRdb lists only in-frame clones, some missing. The sample has some 1,900 clones, around four fifths seen once. The source material was tumor tissue, sampled from a patient who underwent chemoradiotherapy. These receptors all come from a human donor with HPV-associated anogenital cancer.

By share of the sample, this clone is large. The chain carries TRBV30 and TRBJ1-1; 9 positions match TRBD1. From germline, CDR1 is GTSNPN and CDR2 SVGIG (reference sequence). With 0 bases clipped from V and 6 bases from J, the junction kept 5 bases outside the gene matches. The CDR3 is made up of 14 amino acids. Here the CDR3 DNA reads TGTGCCTGGAGTGTAAAGGGGACAGGGCCTGAAGCTTTCTTT. This translates into CAWSVKGTGPEAFF.

The CDR3 coding sequence is TGTGCCAGCAGCTCCCCCCGTTGGTACAGCTCCTACGAGCAGTACTTC. Its translation is CASSSPRWYSSYEQYF. This chain connects TRBV7-2 to TRBJ2-7; D uncertain. The CDR3 loop spans 16 amino acids. V lost 4 bases to trimming and J lost 0 bases, with 16 bases between them. Germline CDR1 reads SGHTA; CDR2 reads FQGNSA.

The rearrangement links TRBV19 to TRBJ2-6; possibly TRBD2 for D (5 bases). Germline CDR1 is LNHDA and CDR2 is SQIVND (reference sequence). The CDR3 sequence is 14 residues long. With 7 bases removed from V and 4 bases from J, the gap between germline ends came to 11 bases. CDR3 coding DNA: TGTGCCAGTATCCCGACGGGAGGGGCCAACGTCCTGACTTTC. Amino acid sequence: CASIPTGGANVLTF. Variable domain in full (rest from reference TRBV19 and TRBJ2-6): DGGITQSPKYLFRKEGQNVTLSCEQNLNHDAMYWYRQDPGQGLRLIYYSQIVNDFQKGDIAEGYSVSREKKESFPLTVTSAQKNPTAFYLCASIPTGGANVLTFGAGSRLTVL.

The chain is built from TRBV2 and TRBJ2-3, with TRBD1 matching 7 bases. From germline, CDR1 is SNHLY and CDR2 FYNNEI. This CDR3 spans 13 amino acids. The J segment lost 4 bases and the V segment lost 5 bases, leaving 3 bases of the junction unmatched. Here the CDR3 reads CASSNRGADTQYF. The DNA of the CDR3 is TGTGCCAGCAGTAACAGGGGCGCAGATACGCAGTATTTT.

This rearrangement joins TRBV10-3 to TRBJ2-7, with D possibly being TRBD1 (6 bases). This CDR3 is built from 12 residues. Trimming stripped 10 bases from V and 3 bases from J, with 13 bases between. Germline CDR1 ENHRY, CDR2 SYGVKD. Here the CDR3 DNA reads TGTGCCACCGGGGTAGGGGGCTACGAGCAGTACTTC. This gives the protein CATGVGGYEQYF.

This chain uses TRBV9 with TRBJ2-5; 14 bases match TRBD2. The V segment lost 3 bases and the J segment 4 bases; nucleotides outside the gene matches: 5. This CDR3 contains 16 residues. Germline-derived CDR1 and CDR2 are SGDLS and YYNGEE. The CDR3 here is CASSERLAGGRETQYF. CDR3 sequence (DNA): TGTGCCAGCAGCGAACGACTAGCGGGAGGGCGAGAGACCCAGTACTTC.

CDR3: CASSDIQGTNYGYTF. In nucleotides, the CDR3 is TGTGCCAGCAGTGACATCCAGGGAACGAACTATGGCTACACCTTC. The chain employs TRBV2 and TRBJ1-2; a possible D gene is TRBD1 (5 bases). The CDR3 contains 15 residues. Germline V lookup: CDR1 SNHLY, CDR2 FYNNEI. V lost 3 bases and J 2 bases, leaving 13 bases between the germline ends.

This chain links TRBV28 with TRBJ1-2; tentatively, D is TRBD1 (5 bases). Trimming cost V 5 bases and J 3 bases, with 10 bases left between them. Germline CDR1 MDHEN, CDR2 SYDVKM. This CDR3 is built from 13 residues. CDR3: CASSPDSYYGYTF. The CDR3, as DNA: TGTGCCAGCAGTCCCGACAGCTACTATGGCTACACCTTC.

V is TRBV7-6 and J is TRBJ2-5; 10 nucleotides line up with TRBD2. V lost 3 bases, J lost 1 base, and 11 bases stayed unmatched. The germline V gene encodes CDR1 SGHVS and CDR2 FNYEAQ. This CDR3 contains 18 residues. This chain's CDR3 is CASSFYGPSGGRQETQYF. CDR3 DNA sequence: TGTGCCAGCAGCTTCTACGGGCCTAGCGGGGGCCGCCAAGAGACCCAGTACTTC.

This chain joins TRBV19 and TRBJ1-4; 8 positions match TRBD1. Looked up from germline, CDR1 is LNHDA and CDR2 is SQIVND (reference sequence). The CDR3 spans 16 residues. Trimming took 6 bases from V and 7 from J; bases not matched to a gene: 13. The CDR3 region has the DNA TGTGCCAGTAGGCCCCGCGGCAGGGGGCATGGTGAAAAACTGTTTTTT. Translating it yields CASRPRGRGHGEKLFF.

The gene calls are TRBV7-2 and TRBJ2-7; the D is unclear. The V end was cut by 0 bases, the J end by 2 bases, with 5 bases between. Germline V gene lookup returns CDR1 SGHTA and CDR2 FQGNSA. The CDR3 totals 13 residues. The DNA of the CDR3 is TGTGCCAGCAGCTTAGCCGCTACCTACGAGCAGTACTTC. Amino acids: CASSLAATYEQYF.

Notes on this clone: One end of the junction is discordant with germline, which a read error may explain. The gene calls are TRBV2 and TRBJ1-6; D is unclear. Germline lookup yields CDR1 SNHLY and CDR2 FYNNEI. This CDR3 spans 15 amino acids. CDR3 bases: TGTGCCAGCAGAGAAGGCGGCTCCTATAATTCACCCCTCCACTTT. It yields the protein CASREGGSYNSPLHF.

The rearrangement uses TRBV11-2 and TRBJ2-5; D perhaps matches TRBD1 (6 bases). Germline lookup yields CDR1 SGHAT and CDR2 FQNNGV. V was pared by 5 bases and J by 1 base, with 14 bases between. CDR3 length: 15 amino acids. The CDR3 loop is CASSPERGSQETQYF. CDR3 bases: TGTGCCAGCAGCCCGGAGAGGGGGTCCCAAGAGACCCAGTACTTC.

The chain links TRBV28 to TRBJ2-3; the match to TRBD2 covers 10 bases. Germline V lookup: CDR1 MDHEN, CDR2 SYDVKM. With 6 bases clipped from V and 6 bases from J, the junction kept 12 bases outside the gene matches. The CDR3 extends over 16 amino acids. The CDR3 bases are TGTGCCAGCAGCCCCTCTCTAGCGGGAGTAGGTGATACGCAGTATTTT. Protein product: CASSPSLAGVGDTQYF.

This clone came up a few times. The V and J genes are TRBV7-8 and TRBJ2-6; D gene ambiguous. The CDR3 length is 15 residues. The V end lost 5 bases, the J end lost 1 base, and 9 bases lay between the germline ends. Per the germline V gene, CDR1 is SGHVS and CDR2 is FQNEAQ. The CDR3 DNA follows: TGTGCCAGCAGCCCGATTAGGTCTGGGGCCAACGTCCTGACTTTC. Translated: CASSPIRSGANVLTF.

This chain links TRBV11-1 with TRBJ2-7, with D hard to call. In germline, CDR1 is SGHAT, CDR2 FQDESV (reference sequence). This CDR3 is 14 amino acids long. Between the trimmed V and J ends, which lost 3 bases and 3 bases, there was a span of 12 bases. CDR3 residues: CASSLLGLNYEQYF. CDR3 bases: TGTGCCAGCAGCTTGTTAGGCCTTAACTACGAGCAGTACTTC. The variable domain in full, with the rest retrieved from reference TRBV11-1 and TRBJ2-7, is EAEVAQSPRYKITEKSQAVAFWCDPISGHATLYWYRQILGQGPELLVQFQDESVVDDSQLPKDRFSAERLKGVDSTLKIQPAELGDSAMYLCASSLLGLNYEQYFGPGTRLTVT.

The genes are TRBV19 and TRBJ2-1; TRBD1 or TRBD2 may be the D gene (6 bases each). CDR3 length: 13 residues. CDR1 and CDR2 from the germline V gene are LNHDA and SQIVND (reference sequence). The V gene lost 5 bases and the J gene lost 8 bases, with 13 bases spanning the gap. The CDR3 loop is CASSQTGGDEQFF. The CDR3 coding sequence is TGTGCCAGTAGTCAGACAGGCGGGGATGAGCAGTTCTTC. The entire variable domain, with the rest obtained from reference TRBV19 and TRBJ2-1, is as follows: DGGITQSPKYLFRKEGQNVTLSCEQNLNHDAMYWYRQDPGQGLRLIYYSQIVNDFQKGDIAEGYSVSREKKESFPLTVTSAQKNPTAFYLCASSQTGGDEQFFGPGTRLTVL.

J is TRBJ1-2 and V is TRBV10-3; D may be TRBD1 (6 bases). The CDR3 runs 12 residues. Germline V gives CDR1 ENHRY, CDR2 SYGVKD. Deletions cut 2 bases from V and 6 bases from J, with 7 bases between. The CDR3 region has the DNA TGTGCCATCAGTGAGACAGGGAATGGCTACACCTTC. Residues: CAISETGNGYTF.

The chain combines TRBV15 with TRBJ1-1; D is unresolved. Germline CDR1 reads LNHNV; CDR2 reads YYDKDF (reference sequence). CDR3 length: 14 residues. Deletions cut 0 bases from V and 8 bases from J, with 13 bases between. CDR3 protein: CATSRDSFDREAFF. Written as DNA, the CDR3 is TGTGCCACCAGCAGAGATTCGTTTGACCGGGAAGCTTTCTTT.

The V and J genes are TRBV29-1 and TRBJ1-2; tentative D call: TRBD1 (5 bases). The germline gives CDR1 SQVTM, CDR2 ANQGSEA. V lost 8 bases, J lost 4 bases, and 17 bases lay in between. The CDR3 is 13 residues long. The CDR3 nucleotides read TGCAGCTACACCGCGGGGCCGGCCTATGGCTACACCTTC. Amino acids: CSYTAGPAYGYTF.

The J gene is TRBJ1-1, the V gene TRBV7-9; D is unclear. Germline assignment: CDR1 SEHNR and CDR2 FQNEAQ (reference sequence). The CDR3 is 13 amino acids. V shed 2 bases and J shed 3 bases, with 7 bases lying between them. CDR3 DNA sequence: TGTGCCAGCAGCTTACAAAGGGACACTGAAGCTTTCTTT. It encodes CASSLQRDTEAFF.

The chain combines TRBV27 with TRBJ2-7; TRBD1 might be the D (6 bases). The V end was cut by 3 bases, the J end by 1 base, with 13 bases between. Germline V gene sequence: CDR1 MNHEY, CDR2 SMNVEV (reference sequence). This CDR3 contains 15 residues. CDR3 in DNA: TGTGCCAGCAGTTTGGTCAGGGGAAATTCCTACGAGCAGTACTTC. This codes for CASSLVRGNSYEQYF.

The chain uses TRBV2 and TRBJ2-2; TRBD1 might be the D (6 bases). V was trimmed by 4 bases and J by 6 bases, leaving 15 bases between them. Germline CDR1 and CDR2: SNHLY and FYNNEI. CDR3 size: 15 residues. The CDR3: CASSGAGVGSGELFF. The CDR3 DNA reads TGTGCCAGCAGTGGCGCAGGGGTCGGTTCCGGGGAGCTGTTTTTT.

The DNA of the CDR3 is TGTGCCAGCAGCTCTAACCCCAATGAGCAGTTCTTC. Encoded protein: CASSSNPNEQFF. The genes are TRBV21-1 and TRBJ2-1; TRBD2 reflects the table's D call only, with no check against the DNA. TRBV21-1 has pseudogene status. The CDR3 sequence is 12 residues long.